One sample yielded the 13 T cell receptor beta chains listed below, sequenced in a study of long-term antiretroviral therapy in people with HIV (dated by TCRdb to between 2021 and 2022). The immunoSEQ hsTCRB v3.0 assay was used at survey level resolution to sequence the TRB variable region. The table comes from immuneACCESS by way of TCRdb, which keeps in-frame sequences with V and J called. Part of the clones is missing from these tables; in studies checked, under half for an unresolved V gene and the rest for unknown reasons. Recorded for this sample are tens of thousands of clones; 75% to 90% of them occurred a single time. The ten largest make up about 9% of the sample. The sequenced sample was unsorted PBMCs, obtained 1.2 years after starting antiretroviral therapy. The origin of the receptors is a woman aged 40 to 49 with HIV.

The genes are TRBV6-5 and TRBJ1-5, with D hard to call. This CDR3 has 15 residues. Germline-derived CDR1 and CDR2 are MNHEY and SVGAGI. The V and J ends lost 6 bases and 4 bases respectively, with 16 bases between them. CDR3 sequence: CASSTDRASNQPQHF. CDR3 DNA: TGTGCCAGCAGCACCGATCGGGCTAGTAATCAGCCCCAGCATTTT.

This clone was counted only a few times. The V and J genes are TRBV2 and TRBJ2-7, with TRBD2 matching over 9 bases. In germline, CDR1 is SNHLY, CDR2 FYNNEI. The CDR3 covers 16 residues. Trimming at V came to 3 bases and at J to 6 bases, leaving 12 bases not matched to a gene. The DNA for the CDR3 is TGTGCCAGCAGTGAGGGAGAGGGACTAGCTCTTATCGAGCAGTACTTC. This encodes CASSEGEGLALIEQYF.

V is TRBV15 and J is TRBJ1-1; D not resolved. Germline lookup yields CDR1 LNHNV and CDR2 YYDKDF (reference sequence). This CDR3 comprises 15 residues. With 0 bases removed from V and 2 bases from J, the gap between germline ends came to 10 bases. The CDR3 region has the DNA TGTGCCACCAGCAGAGATCGTAACTCAAACACTGAAGCTTTCTTT. The encoded protein is CATSRDRNSNTEAFF.

V usage is TRBV10-3 and J usage is TRBJ2-5; D may match TRBD1 or TRBD2 (5 bases each). The CDR3 is 13 amino acids. V lost 4 bases to trimming and J lost 5 bases, with 11 bases between them. The V gene's germline CDR1 is ENHRY and CDR2 SYGVKD. The CDR3 DNA sequence: TGTGCCATCAGTGGGGGGTCGGGCGAGACCCAGTACTTC. It encodes CAISGGSGETQYF.

This clone was seen just once. The rearrangement joins TRBV15 to TRBJ2-3; 7 bases match TRBD2. The V gene's germline CDR1 is LNHNV and CDR2 YYDKDF (reference sequence). Trimming cost V 0 bases and J 6 bases; bases outside gene matches: 3. CDR3 length: 14 amino acids. The CDR3 sequence: CATSRERELDTQYF. Written as DNA, the CDR3 is TGTGCCACCAGCAGAGAGCGGGAGCTGGATACGCAGTATTTT.

The chain uses TRBV7-9 and TRBJ2-7; no clear D gene. The CDR3 covers 14 residues. Germline CDR1 reads SEHNR; CDR2 reads FQNEAQ (reference sequence). Trimming shortened V by 5 bases and J by 3 bases, and 14 bases separated the two germline ends. Here the CDR3 reads CASSPLQRSYEQYF. For the CDR3, the DNA is TGTGCCAGCAGCCCGCTTCAGAGGAGCTACGAGCAGTACTTC.

This sequence joins TRBV6-1 and TRBJ1-5; D remains unclear. Germline V gene sequence: CDR1 MNHNS, CDR2 SASEGT. The CDR3 sequence is 14 residues long. Between the trimmed V and J ends, which lost 7 bases and 0 bases, there was a span of 10 bases. This chain's CDR3 is CASNTAYSNQPQHF. Written as DNA, the CDR3 is TGTGCCAGCAATACAGCTTATAGCAATCAGCCCCAGCATTTT.

The chain recombines TRBV7-6 with TRBJ1-4; D possibly corresponds to TRBD1 (5 bases). The CDR3 is 15 residues long. The V end lost 5 bases, the J end lost 0 bases, and 10 bases lay between the germline ends. The germline V gene encodes CDR1 SGHVS and CDR2 FNYEAQ. The CDR3 loop reads CASSEGASTNEKLFF. CDR3 DNA: TGTGCCAGCAGCGAAGGGGCTTCAACTAATGAAAAACTGTTTTTT.

V gene TRBV19 combines with J gene TRBJ1-2; D call uncertain. The length of the CDR3 is 13 residues. V was shortened by 6 bases and J by 5 bases, with 13 bases between the two germline ends. Germline loops: CDR1 LNHDA, CDR2 SQIVND (reference sequence). Here the CDR3 reads CASSPVPSYGYTF. The CDR3 nucleotides read TGTGCCAGTAGCCCCGTACCCTCGTATGGCTACACCTTC.

The chain combines TRBV7-9 with TRBJ1-1, with 7 bases aligning to TRBD1. CDR1 is SEHNR, CDR2 FQNEAQ, per germline (reference sequence). This CDR3 contains 16 residues. J lost 3 bases, V lost 3 bases, and 10 bases had no gene match. CDR3 sequence (DNA): TGTGCCAGCAGCTTTTATGGAGGGGGCGGTTACACTGAAGCTTTCTTT. Translation: CASSFYGGGGYTEAFF.

The chain is built from TRBV15 and TRBJ2-6; D uncertain. V lost 3 bases and J 0 bases, leaving 3 bases between the germline ends. Germline CDR1 and CDR2: LNHNV and YYDKDF (reference sequence). The CDR3 runs 14 residues. As DNA, the CDR3 is TGTGCCACCAGCAGTCGCTCTGGGGCCAACGTCCTGACTTTC. Translation: CATSSRSGANVLTF. The full variable domain, its missing parts supplied by reference TRBV15 and TRBJ2-6, is DAMVIQNPRYQVTQFGKPVTLSCSQTLNHNVMYWYQQKSSQAPKLLFHYYDKDFNNEADTPDNFQSRRPNTSFCFLDIRSPGLGDTAMYLCATSSRSGANVLTFGAGSRLTVL.

V gene TRBV19 combines with J gene TRBJ1-5; 12 bases are a match to TRBD1. Germline assignment: CDR1 LNHDA and CDR2 SQIVND (reference sequence). This CDR3 spans 16 amino acids. J lost 4 bases, V lost 6 bases, and 7 bases had no gene match. In DNA form, the CDR3 reads TGTGCCAGTAGCGAAACGGGACAGGGGGCAAATCAGCCCCAGCATTTT. It yields the protein CASSETGQGANQPQHF.

V is TRBV28 and J is TRBJ2-1, with unresolved D. The length of the CDR3 is 13 residues. With 1 base removed from V and 6 bases from J, the gap between germline ends came to 7 bases. In germline, CDR1 is MDHEN, CDR2 SYDVKM. Here the CDR3 reads CASSLSGPNEQFF. The DNA for the CDR3 is TGTGCCAGCAGTTTATCGGGTCCCAATGAGCAGTTCTTC.